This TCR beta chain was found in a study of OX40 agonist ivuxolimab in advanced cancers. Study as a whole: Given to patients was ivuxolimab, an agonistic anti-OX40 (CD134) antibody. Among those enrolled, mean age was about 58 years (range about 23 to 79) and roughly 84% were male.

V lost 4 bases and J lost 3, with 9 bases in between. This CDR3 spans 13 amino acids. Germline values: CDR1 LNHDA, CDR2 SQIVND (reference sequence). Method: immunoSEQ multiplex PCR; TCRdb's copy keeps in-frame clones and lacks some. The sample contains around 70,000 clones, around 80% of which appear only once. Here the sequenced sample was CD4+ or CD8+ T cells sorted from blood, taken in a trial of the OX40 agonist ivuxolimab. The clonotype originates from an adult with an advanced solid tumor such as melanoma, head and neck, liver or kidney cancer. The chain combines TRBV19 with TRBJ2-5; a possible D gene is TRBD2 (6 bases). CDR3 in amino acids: CASSTSAKETQYF. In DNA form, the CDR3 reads TGTGCCAGTAGTACTAGCGCAAAAGAGACCCAGTACTTC.